These 6 T cell receptor beta chains were sequenced from one sample in a study of CD8+CD57+ T cells in acquired aplastic anemia. Profiling of TCR beta VDJ combinations and CDR3 sequences used genomic DNA as template. TCRdb ran MiXCR on the reads and lists one entry per CDR3 protein. The table has around 430,000 distinct CDR3 sequences, approximately 33% seen once. In patients chosen for sequencing, flow cytometry had shown CD8+CD57+ cell expansion. What was sequenced was sorted CD4+, CD8+, or CD8+CD57+ T cells (not recorded which) from PBMCs. Receptors were obtained from a human donor with aplastic anemia.

The chain couples TRBV20-1 to TRBJ1-1; a possible D gene is TRBD1 (5 bases). Trimming stripped 5 bases from V and 1 base from J, with 11 bases between. CDR1 DFQATT and CDR2 SNEGSKA come from the germline V gene (reference sequence). The CDR3 loop spans 13 amino acids. The CDR3 sequence is CSARYGGNTEAFF. The DNA of the CDR3 is TGCAGTGCTCGTTATGGGGGGAACACTGAAGCTTTCTTT.

Details on this clonotype: A read error may be the cause here, since a much bigger clone is one base away. The chain is built from TRBV20-1 and TRBJ2-5; 8 positions agree with TRBD1. The CDR3 is 14 amino acids. The germline V gene has CDR1 DFQATT and CDR2 SNEGSKA (reference sequence). The DNA for the CDR3 is TGCAGTACTAGAGAAGGGACAGGCCAAGAGACCCAGTACTTC. This codes for CSTREGTGQETQYF.

The genes are TRBV7-2 and TRBJ1-1; D might be TRBD1 (5 bases). The ends were cut back, 6 bases at V and 7 bases at J, with 15 bases in the middle. This CDR3 is built from 13 residues. Germline V gene lookup returns CDR1 SGHTA and CDR2 FQGNSA. The CDR3 sequence is CASRKPGGGEAFF. The CDR3 bases are TGTGCCAGCAGAAAACCGGGGGGTGGTGAAGCTTTCTTT. Drawing the rest from reference TRBV7-2 and TRBJ1-1, the complete variable domain is GAGVSQSPSNKVTEKGKDVELRCDPISGHTALYWYRQSLGQGLEFLIYFQGNSAPDKSGLPSDRFSAERTGGSVSTLTIQRTQQEDSAVYLCASRKPGGGEAFFGQGTRLTVV.

This clonotype appeared a single time. The chain employs TRBV27 and TRBJ2-5, with no clear D. V was trimmed by 2 bases and J by 7 bases, leaving 14 bases between them. The CDR3 is made up of 14 amino acids. The V gene's germline CDR1 is MNHEY and CDR2 SMNVEV (reference sequence). CDR3: CASSLVPPDGTQYF. CDR3 in DNA: TGTGCCAGCAGTTTAGTACCGCCAGACGGGACCCAGTACTTC.

Ten or more counts support this clonotype. The rearrangement links TRBV2 to TRBJ1-5; D gene unclear. V gave up 3 bases and J gave up 6 bases, with 18 bases separating them. The CDR3 has 16 residues. Germline values: CDR1 SNHLY, CDR2 FYNNEI. The DNA of the CDR3 is TGTGCCAGCAGTGACGTCTTCGAGCCCCGGGGTCAGCCCCAGCATTTT. This sequence encodes CASSDVFEPRGQPQHF.

The chain joins TRBV20-1 to TRBJ2-1, with a tentative D call TRBD2 (6 bases). The V end was cut by 0 bases, the J end by 6 bases, with 18 bases between. Germline V lookup: CDR1 DFQATT, CDR2 SNEGSKA (reference sequence). The CDR3 totals 16 residues. CDR3 amino acids: CSARDGTLSPFNEQFF. CDR3 bases: TGCAGTGCTAGAGATGGGACTCTTAGCCCCTTCAATGAGCAGTTCTTC.